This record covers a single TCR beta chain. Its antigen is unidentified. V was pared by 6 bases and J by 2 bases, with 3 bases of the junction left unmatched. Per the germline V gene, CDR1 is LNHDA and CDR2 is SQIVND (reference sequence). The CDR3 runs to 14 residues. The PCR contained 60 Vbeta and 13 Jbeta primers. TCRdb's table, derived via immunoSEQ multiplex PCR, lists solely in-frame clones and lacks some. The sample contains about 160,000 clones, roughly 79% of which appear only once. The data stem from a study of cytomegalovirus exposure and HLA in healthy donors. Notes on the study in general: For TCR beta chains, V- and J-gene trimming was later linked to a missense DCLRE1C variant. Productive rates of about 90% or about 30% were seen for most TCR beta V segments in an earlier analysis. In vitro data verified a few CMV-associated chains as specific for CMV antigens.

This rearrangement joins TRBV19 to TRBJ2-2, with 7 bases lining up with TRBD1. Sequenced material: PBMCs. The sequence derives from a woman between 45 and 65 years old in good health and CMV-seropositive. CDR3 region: CASRQGRNTGELFF. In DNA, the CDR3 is TGTGCCAGTAGACAGGGGAGAAACACCGGGGAGCTGTTTTTT.